These T cell receptor beta chains were read from a single sample in a study of blood T cell repertoires in COVID-19. Clones were sequenced by immunoSEQ multiplex PCR, and TCRdb holds only the in-frame ones, with some missing. The sample records about 120,000 clones, 85% to 90% being singletons. Sequencing input: peripheral blood. The receptors were sampled from an older woman with acute or convalescent COVID-19. Both conserved end residues are part of each CDR3. The order of the fields is J gene, V gene, D gene, clone size, CDR3 DNA, CDR3 protein. A D gene is named only where the DNA matches it firmly. Only part of the rows carry a size: once, few, many, or a class if the clone is expanded.

j_gene: TRBJ1-5; v_gene: TRBV9; d_gene: TRBD1; abundance: .; CDR3nt: TGTGCCAGCAGCGAACAGGGGGGGGGTCAGCCCCAGCATTTT; CDR3aa: CASSEQGGGQPQHF
j_gene: TRBJ1-5; v_gene: TRBV30; d_gene: TRBD1; abundance: .; CDR3nt: TGTGCCTGGAGTGTGAAGGGACAGGGTCAGCCCCAGCATTTT; CDR3aa: CAWSVKGQGQPQHF
j_gene: TRBJ2-4; v_gene: TRBV5-4; d_gene: .; abundance: .; CDR3nt: TGTGCCAGCAGCGCGGTCGGGGTGACTCGGGACATTCAGTACTTC; CDR3aa: CASSAVGVTRDIQYF
j_gene: TRBJ2-3; v_gene: TRBV9; d_gene: TRBD1; abundance: once; CDR3nt: TGTGCCAGCAGCGCCCGGACAGGTTTTAGCACAGATACGCAGTATTTT; CDR3aa: CASSARTGFSTDTQYF
j_gene: TRBJ1-2; v_gene: TRBV9; d_gene: .; abundance: .; CDR3nt: TGTGCCAGCAGCGTAGGCGGCAACTATGGCTACACCTTC; CDR3aa: CASSVGGNYGYTF
j_gene: TRBJ2-6; v_gene: TRBV28; d_gene: .; abundance: .; CDR3nt: TGTGCCAGCAGTTTACTGTCTTCTGGGGCCAACGTCCTGACTTTC; CDR3aa: CASSLLSSGANVLTF
j_gene: TRBJ1-2; v_gene: TRBV7-2; d_gene: TRBD1; abundance: .; CDR3nt: TGTGCCAGCAGCCCCGGGACAGACTCCTATGGCTACACCTTC; CDR3aa: CASSPGTDSYGYTF
j_gene: TRBJ1-2; v_gene: TRBV28; d_gene: TRBD1; abundance: .; CDR3nt: TGTGCCAGCAGTGTCCACAGGGGGCTGGGCTATGGCTACACCTTC; CDR3aa: CASSVHRGLGYGYTF
j_gene: TRBJ1-1; v_gene: TRBV2; d_gene: .; abundance: .; CDR3nt: TGTGCCAGCAGTGAAGCAGGGGCTGAAGCTTTCTTT; CDR3aa: CASSEAGAEAFF
j_gene: TRBJ2-2; v_gene: TRBV11-3; d_gene: .; abundance: few; CDR3nt: TGTGCCAGCACCCCCGGGACAAAGAACACCGGGGAGCTGTTTTTT; CDR3aa: CASTPGTKNTGELFF
j_gene: TRBJ2-7; v_gene: TRBV2; d_gene: TRBD1; abundance: .; CDR3nt: TGTGCCAGCAGTCAGACAGGGATTTCAAACGAGCAGTACTTC; CDR3aa: CASSQTGISNEQYF
j_gene: TRBJ1-2; v_gene: TRBV2; d_gene: TRBD1; abundance: .; CDR3nt: TGTGCCAGCAGTGAAGTAACGGCAGGGGGCTATGGCTACACCTTC; CDR3aa: CASSEVTAGGYGYTF
j_gene: TRBJ2-1; v_gene: TRBV11-3; d_gene: TRBD2; abundance: .; CDR3nt: TGTGCCAGCAGCTTAGCTAAACTAGCGGGGAGCAATGAGCAGTTCTTC; CDR3aa: CASSLAKLAGSNEQFF
j_gene: TRBJ1-6; v_gene: TRBV28; d_gene: .; abundance: once; CDR3nt: TGTGCCAGCTCGACGGGATCCTATAATTCACCCCTCCACTTT; CDR3aa: CASSTGSYNSPLHF
j_gene: TRBJ2-4; v_gene: TRBV19; d_gene: TRBD2; abundance: .; CDR3nt: TGTGCCAGTAGTATCCCCGGACTAGGGAACATTCAGTACTTC; CDR3aa: CASSIPGLGNIQYF
j_gene: TRBJ1-5; v_gene: TRBV5-8; d_gene: TRBD1; abundance: .; CDR3nt: TGTGCCACCAATCCGGGACAGTTCGGTCAGCCCCAGCATTTT; CDR3aa: CATNPGQFGQPQHF
j_gene: TRBJ2-5; v_gene: TRBV15; d_gene: TRBD2; abundance: once; CDR3nt: TGTGCCACCAGCAGAGATAGACTAGCGGAGATCCTCCGGGAGACCCAGTACTTC; CDR3aa: CATSRDRLAEILRETQYF
j_gene: TRBJ1-4; v_gene: TRBV4-2; d_gene: TRBD1; abundance: .; CDR3nt: TGTGCCAGCAGCTCAACAGGGGGTCTGGAAAAACTGTTTTTT; CDR3aa: CASSSTGGLEKLFF
j_gene: TRBJ1-2; v_gene: TRBV6-5; d_gene: TRBD1; abundance: .; CDR3nt: TGTGCCACCACCCGACAGGGGGAGGGCTATGGCTACACCTTC; CDR3aa: CATTRQGEGYGYTF
j_gene: TRBJ1-1; v_gene: TRBV3-1/TRBV3-2; d_gene: TRBD1; abundance: once; CDR3nt: TGTGCCAGCAGCCACCAGGGGGTAGTCGGTGCTTTCTTT; CDR3aa: CASSHQGVVGAFF
j_gene: TRBJ1-6; v_gene: TRBV6-5; d_gene: .; abundance: .; CDR3nt: TGTGCCAGCACCAAGGGAGCCACTAATTCACCCCTCCACTTT; CDR3aa: CASTKGATNSPLHF
j_gene: TRBJ1-6; v_gene: TRBV27; d_gene: TRBD1; abundance: .; CDR3nt: TGTGCCAGCAGTTCGTGGGACAGGAGGCTCCACTTT; CDR3aa: CASSSWDRRLHF